This TCR beta chain was sequenced during a study of shared clonotypes between healthy human individuals. Study-wide context: Each donor's CD4 naive and CD4 memory cells filled three plates apiece, CD8 naive two, and CD8 memory one.

There are 13 residues in the CDR3. Germline loops: CDR1 SGHTA, CDR2 FQGNSA. Trimming took off 0 bases at V and 8 bases at J, with 8 bases between the two ends. Profiled with immunoSEQ multiplex PCR; TCRdb holds only in-frame clones, not every one. In the table there are 550,000 to 800,000 clones, less than 95% of which are singletons. This chain connects TRBV7-2 to TRBJ2-1; possible D gene TRBD1, 6 bases. What was sequenced was memory CD8+ T cells from PBMCs. Regarding subset: CD45RO+ cells pooled with CCR7-negative TemRA cells. This clonotype was obtained from a young man in good health. Some clones in this sample may be carry-over from other donors' samples. The CDR3 sequence: CASSLARGDEQFF. CDR3 nucleotides: TGTGCCAGCAGCTTAGCCAGGGGCGATGAGCAGTTCTTC.